These 3 T cell receptor beta chains were sequenced from one sample in a study of blood T cell repertoires in COVID-19. Only in-frame clones appear in the TCRdb table, and some are missing; sequencing was by immunoSEQ multiplex PCR. The repertoire holds just over 150,000 clones, with more than 65% as singletons. Sequenced input: peripheral blood. The receptors were gathered from a woman between 45 and 60 years old with acute or convalescent COVID-19.

The V gene is TRBV5-6, the J gene TRBJ2-2; a possible D gene is TRBD2 (6 bases). This CDR3 comprises 16 residues. V gave up 2 bases and J gave up 0 bases, with 11 bases separating them. Looked up from germline, CDR1 is SGHDT and CDR2 is YYEEEE. CDR3 protein: CASSFRAGSNTGELFF. For the CDR3, the DNA is TGTGCCAGCAGCTTTAGGGCGGGATCGAACACCGGGGAGCTGTTTTTT.

This chain uses TRBV7-2 with TRBJ2-1, with 12 nucleotides matching TRBD2. The CDR3 consists of 13 residues. V dropped 4 bases and J dropped 15; count of bases not matched to a gene: 7. The germline V gene encodes CDR1 SGHTA and CDR2 FQGNSA. In nucleotides, the CDR3 is TGTGCCAGCAGCTCGGACCTAGCGGGAGGGATGTTCTTC. Its protein product is CASSSDLAGGMFF.

J is TRBJ1-1 and V is TRBV27; no definite D call. CDR3 length: 13 residues. Per the germline V gene, CDR1 is MNHEY and CDR2 is SMNVEV (reference sequence). V lost 6 bases and J lost 1, with 9 bases in between. CDR3 bases: TGTGCCAGCAGGCGGGGAGCGAACACTGAAGCTTTCTTT. It yields the protein CASRRGANTEAFF.